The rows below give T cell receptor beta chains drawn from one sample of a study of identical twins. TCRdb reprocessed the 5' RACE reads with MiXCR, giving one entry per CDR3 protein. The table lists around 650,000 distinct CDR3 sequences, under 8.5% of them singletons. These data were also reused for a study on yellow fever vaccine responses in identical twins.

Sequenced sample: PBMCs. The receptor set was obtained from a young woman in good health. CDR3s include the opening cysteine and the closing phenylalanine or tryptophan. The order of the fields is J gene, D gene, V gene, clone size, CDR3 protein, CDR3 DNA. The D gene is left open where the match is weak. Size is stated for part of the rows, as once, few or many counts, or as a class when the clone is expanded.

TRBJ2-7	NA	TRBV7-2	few	CASPYEQYF	TGTGCCAGCCCTTACGAGCAGTACTTC
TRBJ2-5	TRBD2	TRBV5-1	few	CASSLSGSAGAGETQYF	TGCGCCAGCAGCTTGTCGGGGTCAGCGGGGGCAGGGGAGACCCAGTACTTC
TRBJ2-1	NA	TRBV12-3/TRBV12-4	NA	CASSFSRKQFF	TGTGCCAGCAGTTTTAGCAGAAAGCAGTTCTTC
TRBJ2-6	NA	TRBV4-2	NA	CASSQDRPISGANVLTF	TGTGCCAGCAGCCAAGACAGGCCCATCTCTGGGGCCAACGTCCTGACTTTC
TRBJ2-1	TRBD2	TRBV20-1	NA	CSARAAGGNNEQFF	TGCAGTGCTAGAGCAGCGGGGGGCAACAATGAGCAGTTCTTC
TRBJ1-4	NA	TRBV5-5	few	CASSLLYPPGTNEKLFF	TGTGCCAGCAGCTTGTTGTACCCACCTGGTACTAATGAAAAACTGTTTTTT
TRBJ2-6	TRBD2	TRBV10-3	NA	CAISTSGSNSGANVLTF	TGTGCCATCAGTACTAGCGGGTCCAACTCTGGGGCCAACGTCCTGACTTTC
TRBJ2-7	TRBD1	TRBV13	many	CASSFRQGGTYEQYF	TGTGCCAGCAGCTTCCGACAGGGGGGAACCTACGAGCAGTACTTC
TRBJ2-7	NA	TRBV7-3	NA	CASSLYEERTYEQYF	TGTGCCAGCAGCTTATATGAGGAGCGGACCTACGAGCAGTACTTC
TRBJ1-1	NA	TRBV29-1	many	CSAGNTEAFF	TGCAGCGCAGGGAACACTGAAGCTTTCTTT
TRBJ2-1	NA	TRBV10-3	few	CAITPDLYNEQFF	TGTGCCATCACCCCGGACCTATACAATGAGCAGTTCTTC
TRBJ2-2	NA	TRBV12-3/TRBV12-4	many	CASSISDSNTGELFF	TGTGCCAGCAGCATCAGCGATTCGAACACCGGGGAGCTGTTTTTT
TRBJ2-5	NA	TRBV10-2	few	CASSLTGTSRETQYF	TGCGCCAGCAGTTTAACCGGGACATCTAGAGAGACCCAGTACTTC
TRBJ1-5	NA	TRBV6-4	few	CASSDRQVGNQPQHF	TGTGCCAGCAGTGACAGACAGGTGGGCAATCAGCCCCAGCATTTT
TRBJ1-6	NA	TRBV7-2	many	CASSLEVTGFHSPLHF	TGTGCCAGCAGCTTAGAGGTTACGGGTTTTCATTCACCCCTCCACTTT
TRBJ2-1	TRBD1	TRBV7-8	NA	CASSSGQGGLNSIYNEQFF	TGTGCCAGCAGCTCCGGACAGGGAGGCCTAAACTCGATCTACAATGAGCAGTTCTTC
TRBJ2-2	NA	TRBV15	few	CATSRGSSDRTFTGELFF	TGTGCCACCAGCAGAGGTTCGTCGGACCGGACATTTACCGGGGAGCTGTTTTTT
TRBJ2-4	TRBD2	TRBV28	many	CASSLPTSGELLAKNIQYF	TGTGCCAGCAGTTTGCCTACTAGCGGGGAATTGCTAGCCAAAAACATTCAGTACTTC
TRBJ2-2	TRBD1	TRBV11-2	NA	CASSPRTGGGTGELFF	TGTGCCAGCAGCCCACGGACAGGGGGCGGCACCGGGGAGCTGTTTTTT
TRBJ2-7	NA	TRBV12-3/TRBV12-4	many	CASSINYEQYF	TGTGCCAGCAGCATAAACTACGAGCAGTACTTC
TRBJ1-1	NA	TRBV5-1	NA	CASSSTGYPGNTEAFF	TGCGCCAGCAGCTCAACAGGTTATCCAGGAAACACTGAAGCTTTCTTT
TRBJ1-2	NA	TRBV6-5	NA	CASSYSLAGGYTF	TGTGCCAGCAGTTACTCGCTTGCCGGTGGCTACACCTTC
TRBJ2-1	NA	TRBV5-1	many	CASSLINSYNEQFF	TGCGCCAGCAGCTTGATCAACTCCTACAATGAGCAGTTCTTC
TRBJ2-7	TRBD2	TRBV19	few	CASSIVGTSGKGEQYF	TGTGCCAGTAGTATAGTGGGTACTAGCGGGAAAGGGGAGCAGTACTTC
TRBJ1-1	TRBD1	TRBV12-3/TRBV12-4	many	CASKRTGRMNTEAFF	TGTGCCAGCAAAAGGACAGGGCGGATGAACACTGAAGCTTTCTTT
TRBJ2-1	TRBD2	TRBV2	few	CASRGRPAGAYNEQFF	TGTGCCAGCCGAGGGAGGCCAGCGGGGGCCTACAATGAGCAGTTCTTC
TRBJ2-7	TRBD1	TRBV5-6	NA	CASSLSGTGMREQYF	TGTGCCAGCAGCTTGTCCGGGACAGGGATGCGGGAGCAGTACTTC
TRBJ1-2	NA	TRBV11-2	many	CASSLEQGLGGYTF	TGTGCCAGCAGCTTAGAGCAGGGACTGGGGGGCTACACCTTC
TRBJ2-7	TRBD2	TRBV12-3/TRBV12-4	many	CASSPAIAGAYEQYF	TGTGCCAGCAGCCCGGCGATAGCGGGAGCCTACGAGCAGTACTTC
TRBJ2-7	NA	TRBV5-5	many	CASSSDNFDEQYF	TGTGCCAGCAGCTCCGATAATTTCGACGAGCAGTACTTC
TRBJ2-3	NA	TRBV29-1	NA	CSVEVSWGADTQYF	TGCAGCGTTGAAGTGTCGTGGGGTGCAGATACGCAGTATTTT
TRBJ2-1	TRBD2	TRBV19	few	CASNPRGGGRINEQFF	TGTGCCAGTAACCCTCGCGGGGGCGGGAGGATCAATGAGCAGTTCTTC
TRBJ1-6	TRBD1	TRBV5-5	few	CASSLTQGNHSPLHF	TGTGCCAGCAGCCTGACACAGGGGAATCATTCACCCCTCCACTTT
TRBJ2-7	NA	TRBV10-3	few	CAISSDGPPYEQYF	TGTGCCATCAGTTCCGACGGGCCCCCCTACGAGCAGTACTTC
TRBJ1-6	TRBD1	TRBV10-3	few	CAISGTGTGNSPLHF	TGTGCCATCAGTGGAACCGGGACAGGGAATTCACCCCTCCACTTT
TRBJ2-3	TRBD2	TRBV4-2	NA	CASSQAASGGPTDTQYF	TGTGCCAGCAGCCAAGCGGCCAGCGGGGGACCTACAGATACGCAGTATTTT
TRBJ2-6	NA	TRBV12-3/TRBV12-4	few	CASSPPRLGANVLTF	TGTGCCAGCAGTCCCCCCAGACTTGGGGCCAACGTCCTGACTTTC
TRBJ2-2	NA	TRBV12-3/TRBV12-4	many	CASTINTGELFF	TGTGCCAGCACCATTAACACCGGGGAGCTGTTTTTT
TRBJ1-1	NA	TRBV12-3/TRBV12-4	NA	CASSLETTSAEAFF	TGTGCCAGCAGTTTGGAGACCACGAGCGCTGAAGCTTTCTTT
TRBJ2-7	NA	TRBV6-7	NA	CASSYPPVERSYEQYF	TGTGCCAGCAGTTACCCTCCTGTGGAACGCTCCTACGAGCAGTACTTC
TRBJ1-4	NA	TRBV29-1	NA	CSVAHPGGEKLFF	TGCAGCGTCGCTCACCCCGGGGGTGAAAAACTGTTTTTT
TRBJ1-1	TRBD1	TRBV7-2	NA	CASSLPDRAPNPEAFF	TGTGCCAGCAGCTTACCTGACAGGGCCCCAAATCCTGAAGCTTTCTTT
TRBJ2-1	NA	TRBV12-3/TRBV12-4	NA	CASSLANLKQFF	TGTGCCAGCAGTTTGGCCAACCTGAAGCAGTTCTTC
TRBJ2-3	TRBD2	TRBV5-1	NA	CASSLALARGEDTQYF	TGCGCCAGCAGCTTGGCTCTAGCGCGGGGGGAGGATACGCAGTATTTT
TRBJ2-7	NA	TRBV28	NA	CASTNTRTGIWEQYF	TGTGCCAGCACCAACACTAGGACGGGCATCTGGGAGCAGTACTTC
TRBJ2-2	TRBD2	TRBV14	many	CASSWTSPGELFF	TGTGCCAGCAGCTGGACTAGCCCCGGGGAGCTGTTTTTT
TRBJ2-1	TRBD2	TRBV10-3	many	CAISLRTSGYNEQFF	TGTGCCATCAGTCTTCGGACTAGCGGGTACAATGAGCAGTTCTTC
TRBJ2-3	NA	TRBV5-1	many	CASSPTGLTDTQYF	TGCGCCAGCAGTCCCACAGGGTTAACAGATACGCAGTATTTT
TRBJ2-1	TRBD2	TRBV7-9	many	CASSLLAGNYNEQFF	TGCGCCAGCAGCTTGCTAGCGGGGAATTACAATGAGCAGTTCTTC
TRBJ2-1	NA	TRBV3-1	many	CASSQDPGPYNEQFF	TGTGCCAGCAGCCAAGATCCGGGACCATACAATGAGCAGTTCTTC
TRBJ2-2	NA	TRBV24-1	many	CATSGLAGNTGELFF	TGTGCCACCAGTGGCCTAGCCGGGAACACCGGGGAGCTGTTTTTT
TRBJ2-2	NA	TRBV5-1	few	CASSLWTWGTGELFF	TGCGCCAGCAGCTTGTGGACGTGGGGCACCGGGGAGCTGTTTTTT
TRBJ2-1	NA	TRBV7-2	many	CASSLGAGNNEQFF	TGTGCCAGCAGCTTAGGTGCGGGGAACAATGAGCAGTTCTTC
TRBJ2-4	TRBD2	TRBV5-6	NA	CASSLLAGGPKNIQYF	TGTGCCAGCAGCTTACTAGCGGGAGGTCCCAAAAACATTCAGTACTTC
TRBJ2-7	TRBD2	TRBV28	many	CASSTRLAGGYEQYF	TGTGCCAGCAGTACCCGACTAGCGGGAGGGTACGAGCAGTACTTC
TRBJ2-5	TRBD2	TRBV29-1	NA	CSGTGRGRDSGRGLETQYF	TGCAGCGGAACCGGCAGGGGACGGGATAGCGGGAGAGGATTGGAGACCCAGTACTTC
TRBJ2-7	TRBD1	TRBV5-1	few	CASSQGQELYEQYF	TGCGCCAGCAGCCAGGGACAGGAGTTATACGAGCAGTACTTC
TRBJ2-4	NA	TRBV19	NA	CASTKSGPHRDIQYF	TGTGCCAGTACCAAATCCGGGCCTCATAGGGACATTCAGTACTTC
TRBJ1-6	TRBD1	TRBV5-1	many	CASTTGAEYNSPLHF	TGCGCCAGCACCACAGGGGCCGAGTATAATTCACCCCTCCACTTT
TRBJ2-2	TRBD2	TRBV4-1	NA	CASSQKLSGGLAGELFF	TGCGCCAGCAGCCAAAAGCTTAGCGGGGGGTTGGCCGGGGAGCTGTTTTTT